Listed here are 22 T cell receptor beta chains from one sample, sequenced in a study of cytomegalovirus exposure and HLA in healthy donors. Researchers ran the PCR with 60 Vbeta and 13 Jbeta primers. Sequencing was performed with immunoSEQ multiplex PCR; in TCRdb, only in-frame clones are kept and a portion is missing. Here the sample spans 90,000 to 100,000 clones, 55% to 75% being singletons. Sequencing was performed on PBMCs. The source of these receptors is a man aged 50 to 59 in good health and CMV-seronegative.

This clone was picked up a small number of times. The chain employs TRBV5-6 and TRBJ2-5, with 8 nucleotides matching TRBD2. This CDR3 comprises 16 residues. Per the germline V gene, CDR1 is SGHDT and CDR2 is YYEEEE. Unmatched junction bases numbered 11, after V lost 2 bases and J lost 5 bases. The CDR3 DNA reads TGTGCCAGCAGCTTCTTAACGGGAGGGCCTAGGGAGACCCAGTACTTC. Translating it yields CASSFLTGGPRETQYF. The complete variable domain, with remaining parts taken from reference TRBV5-6 and TRBJ2-5, reads DAGVTQSPTHLIKTRGQQVTLRCSPKSGHDTVSWYQQALGQGPQFIFQYYEEEERQRGNFPDRFSGHQFPNYSSELNVNALLLGDSALYLCASSFLTGGPRETQYFGPGTRLLVL.

The rearrangement uses TRBV7-6 and TRBJ2-3; 12 positions agree with TRBD2. Germline CDR1 and CDR2: SGHVS and FNYEAQ. V lost 1 base and J lost 6; bases outside the gene matches: 8. This CDR3 region has 17 residues. The CDR3 spells CASSLELAGGLQDTQYF. Here the CDR3 DNA reads TGTGCCAGCAGCTTAGAACTAGCGGGGGGCCTACAGGATACGCAGTATTTT. Complete variable domain (other parts from reference TRBV7-6 and TRBJ2-3): GAGVSQSPRYKVTKRGQDVALRCDPISGHVSLYWYRQALGQGPEFLTYFNYEAQQDKSGLPNDRFSAERPEGSISTLTIQRTEQRDSAMYRCASSLELAGGLQDTQYFGPGTRLTVL.

The chain carries TRBV5-1 and TRBJ2-3; tentatively, D is TRBD2 (6 bases). V dropped 4 bases and J dropped 2 bases, with 14 bases sitting between them. This CDR3 is built from 15 residues. Germline V gene sequence: CDR1 SGHRS, CDR2 YFSETQ. This CDR3 reads CASSPNGGNTDTQYF. CDR3 DNA: TGCGCCAGCAGCCCCAATGGGGGGAACACAGATACGCAGTATTTT.

The V and J genes are TRBV7-2 and TRBJ1-1; maybe TRBD1 (5 bases). With 6 bases removed from V and 2 bases from J, the gap between germline ends came to 19 bases. CDR3 size: 16 residues. Germline values: CDR1 SGHTA, CDR2 FQGNSA. CDR3 region: CASSRKGVGLNTEAFF. The DNA of the CDR3 is TGTGCCAGCAGTCGAAAAGGGGTGGGATTAAACACTGAAGCTTTCTTT.

Only one count was recorded for this clone. The chain recombines TRBV27 with TRBJ1-1; 10 nucleotides agree with TRBD1. Losses at the gene ends were 8 bases for V and 3 bases for J; bases not matched to a gene: 12. Germline V CDR1 and CDR2: MNHEY, SMNVEV (reference sequence). The CDR3 covers 16 residues. The CDR3 region is CASGPGQGFLDTEAFF. The CDR3 DNA sequence: TGTGCCAGCGGCCCGGGACAGGGGTTTTTGGACACTGAAGCTTTCTTT.

This sequence joins TRBV19 and TRBJ1-2, with D possibly TRBD1 on 6 matching bases. This CDR3 contains 12 residues. The germline gives CDR1 LNHDA, CDR2 SQIVND (reference sequence). The CDR3 loop is CATGFWNYGYTF. The DNA of the CDR3 is TGTGCTACAGGGTTTTGGAACTATGGCTACACCTTC.

This sequence joins TRBV7-8 and TRBJ1-5, with 8 bases aligning to TRBD1. V was pared by 0 bases and J by 5 bases, with 6 bases of the junction left unmatched. The germline V gene has CDR1 SGHVS and CDR2 FQNEAQ. This CDR3 has 16 residues. The CDR3, as DNA: TGTGCCAGCAGCTTAGCGCCGTCAGGGGGCTATCAGCCCCAGCATTTT. This encodes CASSLAPSGGYQPQHF.

The chain joins TRBV4-3 to TRBJ2-7; TRBD1 agrees at 10 bases. This CDR3 comprises 13 residues. V gave up 9 bases and J gave up 12 bases; unmatched junction bases: 14. Germline V lookup: CDR1 LGHNA, CDR2 YSLEER. CDR3 sequence reads: CASHRDRGPLGYF. Written as DNA, the CDR3 is TGCGCCAGTCACCGGGACAGGGGACCCCTTGGGTACTTC.

The V and J genes are TRBV18 and TRBJ1-1; D is ambiguous. The V end lost 6 bases, the J end lost 1 base, and 6 bases lay between the germline ends. The CDR3 extends over 12 amino acids. The germline V gene has CDR1 KGHSH and CDR2 LQKENI. CDR3 region: CASSLPNTEAFF. For the CDR3, the DNA is TGTGCCAGCTCCCTACCGAACACTGAAGCTTTCTTT.

This clone appeared a single time. The chain uses TRBV28 and TRBJ2-3; 7 nucleotides align to TRBD1. Germline V gene lookup returns CDR1 MDHEN and CDR2 SYDVKM. The CDR3 covers 16 residues. Trimming took 5 bases from V and 0 from J; bases not matched to a gene: 8. The CDR3 region has the DNA TGTGCCAGCAGTACCGGACAGGTAGCTAGCACAGATACGCAGTATTTT. Translating gives CASSTGQVASTDTQYF.

The V call is TRBV23-1, the J call TRBJ2-7; 8 positions match TRBD1. TRBV23-1 belongs to the ORF category, with a function that is uncertain. Trimming at V came to 0 bases and at J to 1 base, leaving 5 bases not matched to a gene. CDR3 length equals 16 residues. The CDR3 sequence: CASSQSKQGASYEQYF. The CDR3 DNA sequence: TGCGCCAGCAGTCAATCGAAGCAGGGGGCGTCCTACGAGCAGTACTTC.

This clone occurred once. The chain uses TRBV7-9 and TRBJ2-3; D not certain. V lost 4 bases and J lost 8, with 10 bases in between. Germline CDR1 is SEHNR and CDR2 is FQNEAQ (reference sequence). The CDR3 spans 12 residues. The CDR3 nucleotides read TGTGCCAGCAGCTCCGAAGCAGGTACGCAGTATTTT. Its protein product is CASSSEAGTQYF.

V gene TRBV6-5 combines with J gene TRBJ2-5, with 7 nucleotides matching TRBD1. TRBJ2-7 explains the end of the DNA better; the J call may be wrong. The germline gives CDR1 MNHEY, CDR2 SVGAGI. The CDR3 covers 13 residues. CDR3 in amino acids: CASSDRTGYEQYF. The CDR3 DNA is TGTGCCAGCAGCGACAGGACAGGCTACGAGCAGTACTTC.

This clone was seen a handful of times. The chain employs TRBV18 and TRBJ2-7; 8 bases are a match to TRBD1. This CDR3 is built from 16 residues. J was trimmed by 2 bases and V by 5 bases; bases with no gene match: 11. Germline V CDR1 and CDR2: KGHSH, LQKENI. This CDR3 reads CASSSRQGNLAYEQYF. The CDR3 nucleotides read TGTGCCAGCTCATCCCGACAGGGGAATCTAGCCTACGAGCAGTACTTC.

CDR3 region: CASRPGLATREQYF. As DNA, the CDR3 is TGTGCCAGCAGGCCGGGACTAGCGACCAGGGAGCAGTACTTC. The chain carries TRBV7-9 and TRBJ2-7, with TRBD2 matching over 10 bases. The germline V gene has CDR1 SEHNR and CDR2 FQNEAQ (reference sequence). The CDR3 is made up of 14 amino acids. Losses at the gene ends were 6 bases for V and 7 bases for J; bases not matched to a gene: 9.

The chain employs TRBV7-2 and TRBJ2-3; D might be TRBD2 (6 bases). There are 14 residues in the CDR3. V lost 1 base and J lost 2, with 7 bases in between. CDR1 is SGHTA, CDR2 FQGNSA, per germline. CDR3: CASSLGTITDTQYF. Written as DNA, the CDR3 is TGTGCCAGCAGCTTAGGGACTATCACAGATACGCAGTATTTT.

The gene calls are TRBV5-1 and TRBJ2-5; D remains ambiguous. The germline gives CDR1 SGHRS, CDR2 YFSETQ. CDR3 length: 13 residues. With 0 bases removed from V and 3 bases from J, the gap between germline ends came to 6 bases. The CDR3 nucleotides are TGCGCCAGCAGCTTGGTTAGAGAAGAGACCCAGTACTTC. This codes for CASSLVREETQYF.

This clone showed up just a few times. The chain combines TRBV28 with TRBJ2-7; D is unresolved. V was cut by 8 bases and J by 0 bases, with 14 bases left in between. Germline CDR1 reads MDHEN; CDR2 reads SYDVKM. This CDR3 has 14 residues. CDR3 sequence (DNA): TGTGCCAGCGGCTTGGAAGCTAGCTCCTACGAGCAGTACTTC. Amino acids: CASGLEASSYEQYF.

The CDR3 spells CASSHRTSPYEQYF. The CDR3 DNA is TGTGCCAGCAGCCACCGGACAAGTCCCTACGAGCAGTACTTC. This chain connects TRBV16 to TRBJ2-7, with D perhaps matching TRBD1 (5 bases). CDR3 length equals 14 residues. V lost 3 bases, J lost 2 bases, and 11 bases lay in between. Per the germline V gene, CDR1 is KGHSY and CDR2 is FQNENV.

J is TRBJ2-5 and V is TRBV5-1; D possibly corresponds to TRBD1 (6 bases). V lost 0 bases, J lost 12 bases, and 15 bases lay in between. The CDR3 is 13 residues long. Germline values: CDR1 SGHRS, CDR2 YFSETQ. CDR3: CASSLASNRDEYF. In DNA, the CDR3 is TGCGCCAGCAGCTTGGCTAGCAACAGGGACGAGTACTTC.

This sequence joins TRBV9 and TRBJ1-5, with D unclear. This CDR3 is built from 15 residues. Trimming removed 0 bases at V and 5 bases at J, with 12 bases between. CDR1 is SGDLS and CDR2 is YYNGEE in the germline V gene. CDR3 amino acids: CASSVDGGKDQPQHF. Written as DNA, the CDR3 is TGTGCCAGCAGCGTAGATGGAGGGAAAGATCAGCCCCAGCATTTT.

This clone was seen a few times. V gene TRBV19 combines with J gene TRBJ1-1; D uncertain. V lost 8 bases and J 0 bases, leaving 10 bases between the germline ends. The CDR3 has 13 amino acids. The germline V gene has CDR1 LNHDA and CDR2 SQIVND (reference sequence). CDR3 sequence: CASAQELNTEAFF. CDR3 nucleotides: TGTGCCAGTGCCCAAGAGCTGAACACTGAAGCTTTCTTT.